This T cell receptor (beta chain) appears in the sequencing data of a study of memory CD8 T cells in hepatitis C reinfection. Looking at the study overall: HCV reinfection meant a positive HCV RNA test after two negative tests at least 60 days apart. Late/post reinfection sampling occurred 12 to 24 weeks after detected reinfection. General observations from the study: Conclusions on public clonotypes and secondary clearance were not definitive with a handful of donors.

Profiled with immunoSEQ multiplex PCR; TCRdb holds only in-frame clones, not every one. The sample carries about 4,800 clones, 87% recorded once. From germline, CDR1 is MNHEY and CDR2 SMNVEV (reference sequence). Trimming stripped 8 bases from V and 0 bases from J, with 11 bases between. CDR3 size: 14 residues. Details on this clone: Its antigen is currently unknown.

As for time point: late/post reinfection, 12 to 24 weeks after detection. Sorted cells were sequenced directly ex vivo without any in vitro expansion. Specimen: naive CD8+ T cells sorted from blood. The sequence derives from a man aged 50-60 years with hepatitis C virus infection. V and J are TRBV27 and TRBJ2-1; D might be TRBD1 (5 bases). The CDR3 spells CASAGFSSYNEQFF. The CDR3 bases are TGTGCCAGCGCAGGGTTCAGCTCCTACAATGAGCAGTTCTTC.